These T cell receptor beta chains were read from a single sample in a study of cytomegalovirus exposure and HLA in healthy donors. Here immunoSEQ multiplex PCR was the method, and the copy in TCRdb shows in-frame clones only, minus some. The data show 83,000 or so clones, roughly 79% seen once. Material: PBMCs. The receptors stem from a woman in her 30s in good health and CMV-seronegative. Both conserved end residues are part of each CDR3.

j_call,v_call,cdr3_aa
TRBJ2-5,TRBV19,CASSIAEGIQYF
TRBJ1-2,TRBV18,CASSPTGEGYGYTF
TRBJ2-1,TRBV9,CASSVWTSGRSYNEQFF
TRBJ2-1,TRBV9,CASSVEAGAYNEQFF
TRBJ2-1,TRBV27,CASSLGSLSTYNEQFF
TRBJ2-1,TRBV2,CASSEVDYSYNEQFF
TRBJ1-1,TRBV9,CASSAVPGQSLNTEAFF
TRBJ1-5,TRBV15,CATSRDPARPQHF
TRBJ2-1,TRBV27,CASREFNEQFF
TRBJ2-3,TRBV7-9,CASSFQGATDTQYF
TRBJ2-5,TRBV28,CASSLSGGSQETQYF
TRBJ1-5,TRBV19,CASRLLGPNSNQPQHF